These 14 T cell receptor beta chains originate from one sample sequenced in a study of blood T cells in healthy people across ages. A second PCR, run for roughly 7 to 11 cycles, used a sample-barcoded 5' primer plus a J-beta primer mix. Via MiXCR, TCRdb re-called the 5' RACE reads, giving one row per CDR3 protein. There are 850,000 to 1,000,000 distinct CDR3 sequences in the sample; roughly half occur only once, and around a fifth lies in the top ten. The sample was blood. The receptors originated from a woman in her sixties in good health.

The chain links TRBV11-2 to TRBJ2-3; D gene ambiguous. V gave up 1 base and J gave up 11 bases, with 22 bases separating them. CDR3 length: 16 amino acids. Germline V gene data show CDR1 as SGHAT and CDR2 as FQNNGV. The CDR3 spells CASSLVAATLGAGQYF. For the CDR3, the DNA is TGTGCCAGCAGCTTAGTAGCAGCGACTCTAGGCGCAGGGCAGTATTTT.

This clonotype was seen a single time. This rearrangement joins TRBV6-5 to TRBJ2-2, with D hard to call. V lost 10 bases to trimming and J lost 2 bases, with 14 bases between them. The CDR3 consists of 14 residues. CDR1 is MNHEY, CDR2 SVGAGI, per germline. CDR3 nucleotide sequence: TGTGCCACCTCCCGGACCTCTAACACCGGGGAGCTGTTTTTT. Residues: CATSRTSNTGELFF.

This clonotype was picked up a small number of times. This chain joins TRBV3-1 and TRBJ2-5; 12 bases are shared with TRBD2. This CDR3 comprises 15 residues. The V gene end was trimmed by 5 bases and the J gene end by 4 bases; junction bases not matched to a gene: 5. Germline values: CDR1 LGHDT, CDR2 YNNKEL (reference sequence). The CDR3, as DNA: TGTGCCAGCAGCGAGCTAGCGGGAGGGCCAGAGACCCAGTACTTC. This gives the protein CASSELAGGPETQYF.

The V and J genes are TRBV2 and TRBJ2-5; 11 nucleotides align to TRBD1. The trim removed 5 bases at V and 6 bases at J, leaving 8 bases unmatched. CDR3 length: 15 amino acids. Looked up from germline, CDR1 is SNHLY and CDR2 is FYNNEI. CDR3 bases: TGTGCCAGCAGTCGAGAAGGACAGGGGGCAAAGACCCAGTACTTC. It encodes CASSREGQGAKTQYF.

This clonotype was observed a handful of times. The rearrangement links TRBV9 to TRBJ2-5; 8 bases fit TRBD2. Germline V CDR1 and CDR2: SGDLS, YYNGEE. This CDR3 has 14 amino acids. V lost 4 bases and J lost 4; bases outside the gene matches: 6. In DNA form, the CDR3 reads TGTGCCAGCAGCCCAGCGGGAGTGACAGAGACCCAGTACTTC. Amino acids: CASSPAGVTETQYF.

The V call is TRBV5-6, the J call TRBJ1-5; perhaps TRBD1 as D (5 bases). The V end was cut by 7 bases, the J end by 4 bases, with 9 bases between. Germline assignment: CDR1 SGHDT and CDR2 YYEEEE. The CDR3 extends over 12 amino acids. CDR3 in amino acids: CASCRQNQPQHF. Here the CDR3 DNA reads TGTGCCAGCTGCAGACAGAATCAGCCCCAGCATTTT.

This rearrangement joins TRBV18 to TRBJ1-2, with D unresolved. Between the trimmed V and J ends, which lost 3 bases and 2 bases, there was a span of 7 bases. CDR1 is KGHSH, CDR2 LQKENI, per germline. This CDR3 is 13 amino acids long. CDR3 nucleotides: TGTGCCAGCTCACCGAACGGAAACTATGGCTACACCTTC. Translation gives CASSPNGNYGYTF.

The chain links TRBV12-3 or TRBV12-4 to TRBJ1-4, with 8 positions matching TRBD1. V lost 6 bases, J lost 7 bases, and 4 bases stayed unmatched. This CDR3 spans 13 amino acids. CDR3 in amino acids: CASRQGEFEKLFF. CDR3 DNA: TGTGCCAGCAGACAGGGGGAGTTTGAAAAACTGTTTTTT.

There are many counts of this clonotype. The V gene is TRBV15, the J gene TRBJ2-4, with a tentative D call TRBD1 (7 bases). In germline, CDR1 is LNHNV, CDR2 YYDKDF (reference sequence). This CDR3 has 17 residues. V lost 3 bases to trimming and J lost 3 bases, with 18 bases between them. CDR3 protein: CATSSDPGGSHKNIQYF. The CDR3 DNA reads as TGTGCCACCAGCAGCGACCCAGGGGGGAGCCACAAAAACATTCAGTACTTC.

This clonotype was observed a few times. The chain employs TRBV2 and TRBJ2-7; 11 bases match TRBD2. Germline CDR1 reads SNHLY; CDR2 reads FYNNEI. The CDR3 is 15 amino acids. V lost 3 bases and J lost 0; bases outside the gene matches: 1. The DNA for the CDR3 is TGTGCCAGCAGTGAGCTAGCGGGAGGCTCCTACGAGCAGTACTTC. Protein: CASSELAGGSYEQYF.

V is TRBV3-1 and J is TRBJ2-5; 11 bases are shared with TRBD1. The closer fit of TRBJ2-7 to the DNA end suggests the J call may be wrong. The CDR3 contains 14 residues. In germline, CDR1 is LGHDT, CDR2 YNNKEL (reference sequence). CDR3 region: CASNSPDRGREQYF. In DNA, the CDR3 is TGTGCCAGCAATTCGCCGGACAGGGGGCGCGAGCAGTACTTC.

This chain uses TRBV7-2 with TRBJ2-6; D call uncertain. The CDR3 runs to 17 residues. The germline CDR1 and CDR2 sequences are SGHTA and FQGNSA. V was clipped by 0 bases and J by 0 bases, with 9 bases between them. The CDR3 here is CASSLARLGSGANVLTF. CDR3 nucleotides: TGTGCCAGCAGCTTAGCCAGACTGGGCTCTGGGGCCAACGTCCTGACTTTC.

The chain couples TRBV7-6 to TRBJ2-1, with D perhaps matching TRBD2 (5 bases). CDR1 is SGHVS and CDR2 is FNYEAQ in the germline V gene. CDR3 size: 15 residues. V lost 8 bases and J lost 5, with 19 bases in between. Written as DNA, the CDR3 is TGTGCCAGCGGATCCTGGGAGCCCGCTAACAATGAGCAGTTCTTC. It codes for CASGSWEPANNEQFF.

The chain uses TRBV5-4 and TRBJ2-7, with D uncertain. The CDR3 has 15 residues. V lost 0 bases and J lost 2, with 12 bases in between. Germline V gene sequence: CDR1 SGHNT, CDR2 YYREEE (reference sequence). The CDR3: CASSLAAEFPYEQYF. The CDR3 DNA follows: TGTGCCAGCAGCTTGGCCGCGGAATTCCCCTACGAGCAGTACTTC.